This entry is about one TCR beta chain. What it recognizes is unknown. Prior autoimmune disease or systemic immunosuppression barred patients. At cycle 4 day 1, cycle 7 day 1, and baseline, blood was sampled. The data were produced by immunoSEQ multiplex PCR, yet TCRdb's version contains in-frame clones alone and is incomplete. The sample has over 100,000 clones, roughly 93% seen once. Germline V CDR1 and CDR2: SGHRS, YFSETQ. V was pared by 0 bases and J by 8 bases, with 14 bases between. This CDR3 region has 15 residues. This sample stems from a study of OX40 agonist ivuxolimab in advanced cancers. Study summary: Partial responses were recorded for three patients, including one with hepatocellular carcinoma and two with cutaneous melanoma. Study-wide results and limits: Not determined was the antigen specificity of the expanded peripheral T cells.

Material: CD4+ or CD8+ T cells sorted from blood, obtained in a trial of the OX40 agonist ivuxolimab. The source is an adult with an advanced solid tumor such as melanoma, head and neck, liver or kidney cancer. The chain links TRBV5-1 to TRBJ1-4, with D perhaps TRBD1 (6 bases). As DNA, the CDR3 is TGCGCCAGCAGCTTGGACCCAGCAGGGGCCGAAAAACTGTTTTTT. It is translated as CASSLDPAGAEKLFF.